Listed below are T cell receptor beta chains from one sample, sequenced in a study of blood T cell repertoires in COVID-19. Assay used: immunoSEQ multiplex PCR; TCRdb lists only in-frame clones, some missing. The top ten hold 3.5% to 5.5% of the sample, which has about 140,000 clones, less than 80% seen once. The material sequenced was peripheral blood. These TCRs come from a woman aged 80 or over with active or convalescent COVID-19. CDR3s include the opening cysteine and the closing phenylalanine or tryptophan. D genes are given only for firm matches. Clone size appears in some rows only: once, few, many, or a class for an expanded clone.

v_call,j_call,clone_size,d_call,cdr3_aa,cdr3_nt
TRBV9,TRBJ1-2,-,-,CASSPLDTYGYTF,TGTGCCAGCAGCCCTCTGGACACCTATGGCTACACCTTC
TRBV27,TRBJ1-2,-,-,CASSSGYRVGGYTF,TGTGCCAGCAGTTCCGGATACAGGGTCGGCGGCTACACCTTC
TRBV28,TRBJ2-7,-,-,CATGRGEQYF,TGTGCCACAGGTCGGGGCGAGCAGTACTTC
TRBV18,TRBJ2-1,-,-,CASSPEHAIGEQFF,TGTGCCAGCTCACCTGAGCATGCCATCGGTGAGCAGTTCTTC
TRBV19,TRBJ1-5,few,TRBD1,CASSIHTGGGNQPQHF,TGTGCCAGTAGTATACACACAGGGGGCGGCAATCAGCCCCAGCATTTT
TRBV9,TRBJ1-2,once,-,CASSAGEVQFGPPEGGEFDGYTF,TGTGCCAGCAGCGCCGGGGAGGTGCAGTTCGGTCCCCCTGAAGGTGGGGAGTTTGATGGCTACACCTTC
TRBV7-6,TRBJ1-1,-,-,CASSQTGTEAFF,TGTGCCAGCAGCCAGACAGGAACTGAAGCTTTCTTT
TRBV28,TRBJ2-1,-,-,CASINRSGNEQFF,TGTGCCAGCATCAACAGGTCCGGGAATGAGCAGTTCTTC
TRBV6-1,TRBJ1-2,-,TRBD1,CASSEIVTGGYGYTF,TGTGCCAGCAGTGAAATTGTCACAGGGGGCTATGGCTACACCTTC
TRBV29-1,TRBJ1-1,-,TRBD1,CSVGRQGWNTEAFF,TGCAGCGTTGGACGACAGGGGTGGAACACTGAAGCTTTCTTT
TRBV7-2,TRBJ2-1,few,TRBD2,CASSLTAGGFYNEQFF,TGTGCCAGCAGCTTAACGGCGGGGGGGTTCTACAATGAGCAGTTCTTC
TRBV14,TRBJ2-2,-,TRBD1,CASSQVRTGSGELFF,TGTGCCAGCAGCCAAGTTAGGACAGGGTCCGGGGAGCTGTTTTTT
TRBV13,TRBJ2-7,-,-,CASSPSVRQTRPYEQYF,TGTGCCAGCAGCCCCTCGGTCAGGCAGACAAGGCCCTACGAGCAGTACTTC
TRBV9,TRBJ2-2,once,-,CASSVLRESGELFF,TGTGCCAGCAGCGTCTTGCGGGAATCCGGGGAGCTGTTTTTT
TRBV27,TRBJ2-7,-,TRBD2,CASSRQAGASSYEQYF,TGTGCCAGCAGCCGTCAAGCGGGGGCGAGCTCCTACGAGCAGTACTTC
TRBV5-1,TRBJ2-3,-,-,CASSLGWRGSTDTQYF,TGCGCCAGCAGCTTGGGGTGGCGAGGGAGCACAGATACGCAGTATTTT
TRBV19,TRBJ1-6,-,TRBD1,CASSYSGTEYNSPLHF,TGTGCCAGTAGTTATTCCGGGACAGAATATAATTCACCCCTCCACTTT
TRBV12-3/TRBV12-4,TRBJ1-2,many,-,CASSLSSGYGYTF,TGTGCCAGCAGTTTAAGTTCGGGGTATGGCTACACCTTC
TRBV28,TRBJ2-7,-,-,CASSSSYEQYF,TGTGCCAGCAGTTCTTCCTACGAGCAGTACTTC
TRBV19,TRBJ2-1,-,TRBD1,CASSITDRVNEQFF,TGTGCCAGTAGTATAACGGACAGGGTGAATGAGCAGTTCTTC